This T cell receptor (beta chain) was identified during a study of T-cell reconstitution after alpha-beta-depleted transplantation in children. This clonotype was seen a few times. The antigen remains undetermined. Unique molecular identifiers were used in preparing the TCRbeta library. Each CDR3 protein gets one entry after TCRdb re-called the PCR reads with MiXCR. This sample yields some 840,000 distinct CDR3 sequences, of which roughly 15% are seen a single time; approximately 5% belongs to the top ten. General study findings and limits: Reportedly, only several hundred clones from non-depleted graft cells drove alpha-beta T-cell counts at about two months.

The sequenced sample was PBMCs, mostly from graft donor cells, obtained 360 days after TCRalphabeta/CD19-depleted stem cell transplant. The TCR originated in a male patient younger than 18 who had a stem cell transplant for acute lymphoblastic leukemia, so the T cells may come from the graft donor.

In DNA, the CDR3 is TGTGCCAGCAGCAACTTACAGGCGCGCTCCTACAATGAGCAGTTCTTC. This gives the protein CASSNLQARSYNEQFF. This rearrangement joins TRBV11-2 to TRBJ2-1, with D possibly matching TRBD1 (5 bases). The germline V gene encodes CDR1 SGHAT and CDR2 FQNNGV. Trimming took off 5 bases at V and 0 bases at J, with 14 bases between the two ends. This CDR3 spans 16 amino acids.